The 5 T cell receptor beta chains listed next were all sequenced from one sample in a study of blood T cells in healthy people across ages (dated by TCRdb to the mid-2010s). Receptor libraries were prepared by 5' RACE. The reads were generated on an Illumina HiSeq 2500. A second roughly 6 to 11 cycle PCR used a sample-barcoded 5' primer and a J-beta primer mix. Clones were called with MiXCR by TCRdb after fastp trimmed the public reads at Q25, and only in-frame beta chains were retained. Rows are unified per CDR3 protein, each entry keeping the most common DNA and genes. The sample data list around 1,600,000 distinct CDR3 sequences, and less than 45% of these were observed just once. The ten largest clonotypes hold more than 4% of the sample. Material: blood. These receptors were obtained from a young woman in good health.

A note on this clonotype: The junction departs from germline at one end; a sequencing error may be responsible. This chain joins TRBV6-5 and TRBJ1-1; D gene unclear. The V gene's germline CDR1 is MNHEY and CDR2 SVGAGI. The CDR3 runs to 13 residues. CDR3 sequence reads: CASSYGLDTGAFF. The CDR3 nucleotides read TGTGCCAGCAGTTACGGACTCGACACTGGAGCTTTCTTT.

The chain has TRBV9 and TRBJ2-7, with D unclear. Per the germline V gene, CDR1 is SGDLS and CDR2 is YYNGEE. The CDR3 consists of 14 residues. V was trimmed by 0 bases and J by 2 bases, leaving 9 bases between them. The CDR3 DNA reads as TGTGCCAGCAGCGTAGCAGACGGCCCCTACGAGCAGTACTTC. The encoded protein is CASSVADGPYEQYF.

This clonotype was picked up a small number of times. V gene TRBV20-1 combines with J gene TRBJ2-1; 10 positions agree with TRBD1. Losses at the gene ends were 6 bases for V and 9 bases for J; bases not matched to a gene: 11. This CDR3 spans 14 amino acids. The germline V gene encodes CDR1 DFQATT and CDR2 SNEGSKA (reference sequence). CDR3: CSAVGTGDYVEQFF. In DNA form, the CDR3 reads TGCAGTGCGGTCGGGACAGGGGATTATGTTGAGCAGTTCTTC.

V is TRBV4-3 and J is TRBJ2-7, with a possible D match to TRBD1 (5 bases). This CDR3 contains 17 residues. Trimming pared 5 bases from V and 7 bases from J, leaving 27 bases between. Per the germline V gene, CDR1 is LGHNA and CDR2 is YSLEER. CDR3 residues: CASSWGWLKTENNEQYF. The CDR3 DNA sequence: TGCGCCAGCAGCTGGGGCTGGCTTAAGACAGAGAACAATGAGCAGTACTTC.

V gene TRBV27 combines with J gene TRBJ2-6, with 7 bases lining up with TRBD2. Per the germline V gene, CDR1 is MNHEY and CDR2 is SMNVEV (reference sequence). This CDR3 is built from 18 residues. Trimming at V came to 3 bases and at J to 1 base, leaving 9 bases not matched to a gene. CDR3 loop: CASSLYLAAVSGANVLTF. CDR3 bases: TGTGCCAGCAGTTTGTACCTAGCGGCTGTATCTGGGGCCAACGTCCTGACTTTC.